The source of this TCR beta chain is a study of blood T cells in healthy people across ages. This clonotype was detected a few times. What it binds is not known. Study findings and constraints: Among long-lived donors, naive CD4+ cells were more numerous and diversity higher than in aged donors. Age advanced and TCR beta diversity per million T cells fell, roughly linearly.

This CDR3 has 15 amino acids. The germline V and J ends were trimmed by 0 bases and 0 bases, with 11 bases remaining between them. Germline loops: CDR1 DFQATT, CDR2 SNEGSKA (reference sequence). Through a sample-barcoded 5' primer and a J-beta primer mix, a second PCR was run for 7 to 11 cycles. Samples each returned at least 2.5 million CDR3-containing paired-end reads. TCRdb re-derived calls from the 5' RACE reads in MiXCR, one entry per CDR3 protein. The sample records hundreds of thousands of distinct CDR3 sequences, about 61% being singletons. This chain joins TRBV20-1 and TRBJ2-5; D might be TRBD2 (6 bases). This TCR came from a man aged 35-49 years in good health. Sample: blood. The CDR3 here is CSARDFRDYQETQYF. The CDR3 nucleotides read TGCAGTGCTAGAGACTTCCGGGACTACCAAGAGACCCAGTACTTC.